This passage covers 17 T cell receptor beta chains from one sample sequenced in a study of T cell clones after liver transplantation. Libraries were prepared by immunoSEQ multiplex PCR; TCRdb keeps only in-frame clonotypes and omits some of them. The profile covers tens of thousands of clones, with about four fifths appearing a single time and about 0.79% taken by the ten largest. Specimen: CD4+ T cells from blood, collected 12 months after liver transplant. These receptors all come from a human patient who received a liver transplant. Some T cells may arise from the graft donor.

The rearrangement links TRBV28 to TRBJ2-5, with D possibly TRBD1 on 7 matching bases. CDR1 is MDHEN, CDR2 SYDVKM, per germline. Trimming pared 5 bases from V and 5 bases from J, leaving 21 bases between. The CDR3 is 16 amino acids. CDR3 coding DNA: TGTGCCAGCAGTCAACTCGGGACAGCCAGCGGGGAGACCCAGTACTTC. Protein product: CASSQLGTASGETQYF.

The chain uses TRBV5-1 and TRBJ2-7, with no clear D. The CDR3 covers 15 residues. Germline-derived CDR1 and CDR2 are SGHRS and YFSETQ. V was clipped by 5 bases and J by 3 bases, with 18 bases between them. The CDR3 here is CASRRQSGSLYEQYF. The CDR3 DNA follows: TGCGCCAGCAGGAGACAATCTGGGTCCCTCTACGAGCAGTACTTC.

This chain joins TRBV2 and TRBJ1-2; 7 bases are a match to TRBD1. Germline CDR1 and CDR2: SNHLY and FYNNEI. This CDR3 has 14 residues. With V trimmed by 4 bases and J by 0 bases, 2 bases remained unmatched. The CDR3, as DNA: TGTGCCAGCAGTGGAACAGGGGCTAACTATGGCTACACCTTC. Translation gives CASSGTGANYGYTF.

The chain links TRBV7-2 to TRBJ1-2; 9 bases map to TRBD1. The CDR3 contains 14 residues. V lost 5 bases and J lost 4; bases outside the gene matches: 5. From germline, CDR1 is SGHTA and CDR2 FQGNSA. DNA of the CDR3: TGTGCCAGCAGCCCTACGACAGGGGGCTATGGCTACACCTTC. Translated, it gives CASSPTTGGYGYTF.

V and J are TRBV19 and TRBJ1-5; D remains ambiguous. The CDR3 consists of 12 residues. V gave up 3 bases and J gave up 7 bases, with 7 bases separating them. In germline, CDR1 is LNHDA, CDR2 SQIVND (reference sequence). CDR3 coding DNA: TGTGCCAGTAGTATTGGTCGGCAGCCCCAGCATTTT. Its protein is CASSIGRQPQHF.

This clone has only one observation. Written as DNA, the CDR3 is TGTGCCAGTAGTATACAGGGTACGGATGAAAAACTGTTTTTT. This sequence encodes CASSIQGTDEKLFF. The V and J genes are TRBV19 and TRBJ1-4; D perhaps matches TRBD1 (5 bases). The CDR3 contains 14 residues. The germline V and J ends were trimmed by 2 bases and 6 bases, with 10 bases remaining between them. Germline V gene lookup returns CDR1 LNHDA and CDR2 SQIVND (reference sequence). Combining the CDR3 with reference TRBV19 and TRBJ1-4 gives the whole variable domain DGGITQSPKYLFRKEGQNVTLSCEQNLNHDAMYWYRQDPGQGLRLIYYSQIVNDFQKGDIAEGYSVSREKKESFPLTVTSAQKNPTAFYLCASSIQGTDEKLFFGSGTQLSVL.

V gene TRBV6-4 combines with J gene TRBJ1-2; 7 nucleotides align to TRBD1. Per germline, CDR1 MRHNA and CDR2 SNTAGT. This CDR3 contains 16 residues. Unmatched junction bases numbered 13, after V lost 5 bases and J lost 4 bases. DNA for the CDR3: TGTGCCAGCAGTCCCGAGAATACAGGGGTTCCCTATGGCTACACCTTC. This codes for CASSPENTGVPYGYTF.

The rearrangement uses TRBV30 and TRBJ1-5; 10 bases agree with TRBD1. Trimming removed 3 bases from V and 6 bases from J; junction bases left unmatched: 11. The germline V gene encodes CDR1 GTSNPN and CDR2 SVGIG (reference sequence). The CDR3 consists of 16 residues. The DNA of the CDR3 is TGTGCCTGGAGCCCGGGACAGGGGTTCCTCGGTCAGCCCCAGCATTTT. It translates to CAWSPGQGFLGQPQHF.

V and J are TRBV2 and TRBJ1-2; D unclear. V lost 6 bases and J lost 2, with 16 bases in between. Per germline, CDR1 SNHLY and CDR2 FYNNEI. The CDR3 spans 15 residues. The CDR3: CASRRDYFTNYGYTF. The CDR3 bases are TGTGCCAGCAGGAGAGATTACTTTACGAACTATGGCTACACCTTC.

V gene TRBV19 combines with J gene TRBJ2-5, with D uncertain. CDR1 LNHDA and CDR2 SQIVND come from the germline V gene (reference sequence). The CDR3 length is 14 residues. Trimming took 3 bases from V and 5 from J, leaving 13 bases between them. The CDR3 sequence: CASSMKALRETQYF. The CDR3 DNA sequence: TGTGCCAGTAGTATGAAGGCCCTCCGGGAGACCCAGTACTTC.

This clone was found once. This chain joins TRBV4-1 and TRBJ2-5; 9 bases line up with TRBD2. The CDR3 sequence is 18 residues long. Germline trimming cut 1 base from V and 1 base from J; bases unmatched to any gene: 10. Per the germline V gene, CDR1 is MGHRA and CDR2 is YSYEKL. DNA of the CDR3: TGCGCCAGCAGCCAAGTTGGTAGCGGGAGTTCGGGCCAAGAGACCCAGTACTTC. Its translation: CASSQVGSGSSGQETQYF.

The V gene is TRBV7-2, the J gene TRBJ2-3; TRBD2 matches at 11 bases. The germline gives CDR1 SGHTA, CDR2 FQGNSA. CDR3 length equals 15 residues. V was pared by 1 base and J by 6 bases, with 3 bases of the junction left unmatched. As DNA, the CDR3 is TGTGCCAGCAGCTTAGGACTAGCGGGAAGGGATACGCAGTATTTT. Translated, it gives CASSLGLAGRDTQYF.

The chain couples TRBV2 to TRBJ1-1; D is uncertain. CDR1 and CDR2 from the germline V gene are SNHLY and FYNNEI. The V and J ends lost 1 base and 1 base respectively, with 4 bases between them. The CDR3 extends over 13 amino acids. In DNA form, the CDR3 reads TGTGCCAGCAGTGAAGAGTGGAACACTGAAGCTTTCTTT. Its translation is CASSEEWNTEAFF.

This sequence joins TRBV28 and TRBJ1-4; 9 nucleotides agree with TRBD1. CDR3 length: 15 residues. V shed 3 bases and J 4 bases; nucleotides not matched to a gene: 3. Germline lookup yields CDR1 MDHEN and CDR2 SYDVKM. CDR3 loop: CASSLGTGFNEKLFF. CDR3 nucleotides: TGTGCCAGCAGTTTGGGGACAGGGTTTAATGAAAAACTGTTTTTT.

The rearrangement joins TRBV5-4 to TRBJ1-2; 8 positions agree with TRBD1. J lost 8 bases, V lost 4 bases, and 10 bases had no gene match. The CDR3 spans 14 residues. Germline CDR1 and CDR2: SGHNT and YYREEE (reference sequence). This CDR3 reads CASSRDRTSEGYTF. CDR3 nucleotides: TGTGCCAGCAGCCGGGACAGGACATCGGAGGGCTACACCTTC.

J is TRBJ2-1 and V is TRBV14; TRBD2 aligns across 10 bases. The CDR3 consists of 15 residues. The V gene end was trimmed by 3 bases and the J gene end by 6 bases; junction bases not matched to a gene: 5. CDR1 SGHDN and CDR2 FVKESK come from the germline V gene. This CDR3 is CASSQTLAGLNEQFF. CDR3 DNA: TGTGCCAGCAGCCAGACACTAGCGGGGCTCAATGAGCAGTTCTTC.

The chain's CDR3 is CASSLGDRGDTGELFF. The CDR3 region has the DNA TGTGCCAGCAGTTTAGGGGACAGGGGCGACACCGGGGAGCTGTTTTTT. This chain uses TRBV28 with TRBJ2-2, with TRBD1 matching over 10 bases. The CDR3 length is 16 residues. Trimming cost V 2 bases and J 3 bases; bases outside gene matches: 3. Germline V gene data show CDR1 as MDHEN and CDR2 as SYDVKM.